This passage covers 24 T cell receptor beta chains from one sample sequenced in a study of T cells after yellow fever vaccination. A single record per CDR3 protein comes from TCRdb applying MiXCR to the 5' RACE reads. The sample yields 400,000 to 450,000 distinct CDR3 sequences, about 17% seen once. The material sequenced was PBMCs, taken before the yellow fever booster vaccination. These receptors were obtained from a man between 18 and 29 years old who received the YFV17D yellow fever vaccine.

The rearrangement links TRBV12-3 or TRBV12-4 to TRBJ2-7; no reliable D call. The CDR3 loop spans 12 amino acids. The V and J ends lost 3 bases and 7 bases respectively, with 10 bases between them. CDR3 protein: CASSFLMGEQYV. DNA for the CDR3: TGTGCCAGCAGTTTCCTCATGGGAGAGCAGTACGTC.

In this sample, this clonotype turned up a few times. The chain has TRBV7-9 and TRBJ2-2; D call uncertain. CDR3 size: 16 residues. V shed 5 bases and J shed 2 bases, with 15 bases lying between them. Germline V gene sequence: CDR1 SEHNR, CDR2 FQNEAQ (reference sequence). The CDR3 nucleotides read TGTGCCAGCAGCAAAGGACGGCTATTAAACACCGGGGAGCTGTTTTTT. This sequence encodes CASSKGRLLNTGELFF.

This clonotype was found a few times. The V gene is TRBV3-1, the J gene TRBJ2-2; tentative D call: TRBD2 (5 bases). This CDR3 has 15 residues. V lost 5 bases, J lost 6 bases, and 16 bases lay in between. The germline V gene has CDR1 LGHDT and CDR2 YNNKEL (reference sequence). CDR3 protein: CASSTLRLAPGELFF. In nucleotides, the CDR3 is TGTGCCAGCAGCACCCTTCGGCTAGCTCCCGGGGAGCTGTTTTTT.

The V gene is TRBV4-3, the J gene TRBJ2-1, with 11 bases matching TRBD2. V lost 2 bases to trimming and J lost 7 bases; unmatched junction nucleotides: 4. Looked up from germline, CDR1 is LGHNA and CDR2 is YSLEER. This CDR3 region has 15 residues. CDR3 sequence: CASSQPSGGTNEQFF. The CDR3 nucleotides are TGCGCCAGCAGCCAACCTAGCGGGGGGACGAATGAGCAGTTCTTC.

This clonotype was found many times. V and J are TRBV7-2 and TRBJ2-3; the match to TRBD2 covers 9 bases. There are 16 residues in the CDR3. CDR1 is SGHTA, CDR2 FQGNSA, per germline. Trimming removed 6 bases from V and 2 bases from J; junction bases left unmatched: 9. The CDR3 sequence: CASSLYSGGITDTQYF. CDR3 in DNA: TGTGCCAGCAGTCTCTATAGCGGGGGAATCACAGATACGCAGTATTTT.

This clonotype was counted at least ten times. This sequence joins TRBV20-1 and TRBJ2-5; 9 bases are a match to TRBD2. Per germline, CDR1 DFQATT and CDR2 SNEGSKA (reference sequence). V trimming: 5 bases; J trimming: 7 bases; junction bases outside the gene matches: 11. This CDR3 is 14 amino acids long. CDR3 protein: CSAPGAGTSWTQYF. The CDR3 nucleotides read TGCAGTGCTCCCGGCGCCGGGACTAGCTGGACCCAGTACTTC.

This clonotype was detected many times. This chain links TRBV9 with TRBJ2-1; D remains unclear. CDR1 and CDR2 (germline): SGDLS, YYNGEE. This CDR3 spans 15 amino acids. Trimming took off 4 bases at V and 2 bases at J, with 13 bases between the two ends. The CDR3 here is CASSIDGLPYNEQFF. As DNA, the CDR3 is TGTGCCAGCAGCATAGACGGCCTTCCCTACAATGAGCAGTTCTTC. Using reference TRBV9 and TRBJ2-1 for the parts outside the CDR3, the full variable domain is DSGVTQTPKHLITATGQRVTLRCSPRSGDLSVYWYQQSLDQGLQFLIQYYNGEERAKGNILERFSAQQFPDLHSELNLSSLELGDSALYFCASSIDGLPYNEQFFGPGTRLTVL.

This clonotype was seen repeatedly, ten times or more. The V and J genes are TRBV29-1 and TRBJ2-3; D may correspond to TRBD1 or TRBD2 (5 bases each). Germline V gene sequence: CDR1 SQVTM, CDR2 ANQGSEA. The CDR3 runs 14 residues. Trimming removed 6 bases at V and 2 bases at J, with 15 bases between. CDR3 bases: TGCAGCGTACGCATCCTGGGGGTCACAGATACGCAGTATTTT. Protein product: CSVRILGVTDTQYF.

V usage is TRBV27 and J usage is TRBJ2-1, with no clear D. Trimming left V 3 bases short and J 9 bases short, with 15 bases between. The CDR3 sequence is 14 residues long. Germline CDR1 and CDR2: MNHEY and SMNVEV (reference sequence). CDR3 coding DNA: TGTGCCAGCAGTTTGAGGTTTTTGATGGGTGAGCAGTTCTTC. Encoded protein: CASSLRFLMGEQFF.

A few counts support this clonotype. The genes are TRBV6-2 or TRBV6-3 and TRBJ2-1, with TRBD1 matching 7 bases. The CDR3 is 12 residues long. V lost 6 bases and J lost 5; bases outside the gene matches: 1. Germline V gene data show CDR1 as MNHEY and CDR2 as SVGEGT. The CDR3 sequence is CASRTGDNEQFF. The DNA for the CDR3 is TGTGCCAGCAGAACAGGGGACAATGAGCAGTTCTTC.

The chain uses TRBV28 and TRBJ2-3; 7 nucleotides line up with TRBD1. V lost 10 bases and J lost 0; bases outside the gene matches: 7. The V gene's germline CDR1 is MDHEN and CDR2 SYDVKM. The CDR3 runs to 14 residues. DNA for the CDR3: TGTGCCATATCGACAGGGTCTAGCACAGATACGCAGTATTTT. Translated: CAISTGSSTDTQYF. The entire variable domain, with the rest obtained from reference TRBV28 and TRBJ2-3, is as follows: DVKVTQSSRYLVKRTGEKVFLECVQDMDHENMFWYRQDPGLGLRLIYFSYDVKMKEKGDIPEGYSVSREKKERFSLILESASTNQTSMYLCAISTGSSTDTQYFGPGTRLTVL.

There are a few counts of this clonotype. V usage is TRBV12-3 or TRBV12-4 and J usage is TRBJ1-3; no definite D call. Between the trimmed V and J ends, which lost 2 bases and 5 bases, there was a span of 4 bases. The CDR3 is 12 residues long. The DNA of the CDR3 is TGTGCCAGCAGTTTAACCCGAAACACCATATATTTT. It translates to CASSLTRNTIYF.

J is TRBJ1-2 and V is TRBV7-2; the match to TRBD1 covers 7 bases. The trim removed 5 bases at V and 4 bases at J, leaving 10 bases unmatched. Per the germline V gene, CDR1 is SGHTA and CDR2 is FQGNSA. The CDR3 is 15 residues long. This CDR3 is CASSKMGQSSYGYTF. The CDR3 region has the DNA TGTGCCAGCAGCAAGATGGGACAGTCCTCCTATGGCTACACCTTC.

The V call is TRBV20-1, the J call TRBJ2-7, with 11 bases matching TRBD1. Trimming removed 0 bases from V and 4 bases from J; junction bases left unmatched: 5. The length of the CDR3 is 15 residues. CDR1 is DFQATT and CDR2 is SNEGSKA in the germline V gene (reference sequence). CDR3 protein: CSAREGTGGYYEQYF. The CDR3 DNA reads TGCAGTGCTAGAGAGGGGACAGGGGGTTATTACGAGCAGTACTTC.

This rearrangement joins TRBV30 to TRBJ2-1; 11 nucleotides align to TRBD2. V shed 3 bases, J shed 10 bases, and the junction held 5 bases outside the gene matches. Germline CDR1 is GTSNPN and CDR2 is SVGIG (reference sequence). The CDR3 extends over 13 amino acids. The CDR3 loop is CAWSGLAGGEQFF. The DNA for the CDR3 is TGTGCCTGGAGCGGGCTAGCGGGGGGAGAGCAGTTCTTC.

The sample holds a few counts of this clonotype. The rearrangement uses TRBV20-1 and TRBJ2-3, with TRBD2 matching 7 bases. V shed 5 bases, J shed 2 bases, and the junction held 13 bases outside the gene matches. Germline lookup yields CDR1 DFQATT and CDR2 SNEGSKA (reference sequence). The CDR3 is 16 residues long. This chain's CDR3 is CSAQGPSGLITDTQYF. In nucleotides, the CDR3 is TGCAGTGCTCAAGGCCCTAGCGGCCTAATCACAGATACGCAGTATTTT.

The CDR3 protein is CASSRDGTGFDEKLFF. The CDR3, as DNA: TGCGCCAGCAGCCGTGACGGGACAGGATTTGACGAAAAACTGTTTTTT. V usage is TRBV4-3 and J usage is TRBJ1-4, with TRBD1 matching 8 bases. The CDR3 has 16 residues. The J segment lost 8 bases and the V segment lost 4 bases, leaving 12 bases of the junction unmatched. Germline CDR1 and CDR2: LGHNA and YSLEER.

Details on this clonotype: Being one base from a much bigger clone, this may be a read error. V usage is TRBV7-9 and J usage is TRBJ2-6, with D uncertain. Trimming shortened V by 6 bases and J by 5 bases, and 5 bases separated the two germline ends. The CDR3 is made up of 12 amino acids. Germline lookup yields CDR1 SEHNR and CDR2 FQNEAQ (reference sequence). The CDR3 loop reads CASSSWANVLTF. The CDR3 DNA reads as TGTGCCAGCAGTTCTTGGGCCAACGTCCTGACTTTC.

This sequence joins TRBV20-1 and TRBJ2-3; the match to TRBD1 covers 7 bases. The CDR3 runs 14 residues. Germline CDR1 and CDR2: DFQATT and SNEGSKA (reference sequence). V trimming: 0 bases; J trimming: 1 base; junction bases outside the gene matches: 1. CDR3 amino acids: CSARDTGGTDTQYF. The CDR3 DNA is TGCAGTGCTAGAGATACAGGGGGCACAGATACGCAGTATTTT.

The CDR3 DNA reads as TGCGCCAGCAAGCGGGGCGAGGGAGGAGATCAGCCCCAGCATTTT. Protein: CASKRGEGGDQPQHF. The chain carries TRBV5-1 and TRBJ1-5; the D gene is possibly TRBD1 (5 bases). Germline V CDR1 and CDR2: SGHRS, YFSETQ. The germline V and J ends were trimmed by 6 bases and 5 bases, with 18 bases remaining between them. CDR3 length: 15 residues.

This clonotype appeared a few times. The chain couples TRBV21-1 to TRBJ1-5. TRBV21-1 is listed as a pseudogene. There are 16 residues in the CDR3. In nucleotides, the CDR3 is TGTGCCAGCAGCAAAGGCGCAGGGCCTTCCAATCAGCCCCAGCATTTT. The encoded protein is CASSKGAGPSNQPQHF.

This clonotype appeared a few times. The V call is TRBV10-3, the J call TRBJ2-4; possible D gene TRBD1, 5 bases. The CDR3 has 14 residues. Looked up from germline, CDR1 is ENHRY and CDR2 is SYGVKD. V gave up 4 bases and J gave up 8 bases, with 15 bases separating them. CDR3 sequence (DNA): TGTGCCATCAGTGTAGGGGCAGGGCGAGACATTCAGTACTTC. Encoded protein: CAISVGAGRDIQYF.

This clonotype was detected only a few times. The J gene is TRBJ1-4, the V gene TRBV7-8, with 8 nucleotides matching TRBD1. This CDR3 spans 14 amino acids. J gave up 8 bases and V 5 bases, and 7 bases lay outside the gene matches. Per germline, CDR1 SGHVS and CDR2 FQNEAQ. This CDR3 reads CASSRDRSREKLFF. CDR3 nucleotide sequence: TGTGCCAGCAGCCGGGACAGGAGTCGAGAAAAACTGTTTTTT.

The CDR3 DNA sequence: TGTGCCAGCAGCTTAGTCCCGGCCAAGGAGCAGTTCTTC. Amino acid sequence: CASSLVPAKEQFF. The rearrangement links TRBV7-9 to TRBJ2-1; D is unresolved. CDR1 and CDR2 from the germline V gene are SEHNR and FQNEAQ (reference sequence). The CDR3 loop spans 13 amino acids. Trimming removed 1 base from V and 10 bases from J, with 11 bases in between.